This TCR beta chain was found in a study of blood T cell repertoires in COVID-19. Study-level background: There were acute and convalescent COVID-19 samples, and they came from the United States, Italy and Spain. In each case, the material was cDNA or gDNA derived from T cells, B-cell-depleted T cells, or PBMCs.

Germline CDR1 reads SGHKS; CDR2 reads YYEKEE (reference sequence). This CDR3 has 15 amino acids. The V segment lost 4 bases and the J segment 0 bases; nucleotides outside the gene matches: 4. In the study's own analysis: Nucleated cell counts were estimated from reference gene primer amplification. TCRdb keeps only in-frame clones here, not all; method: immunoSEQ multiplex PCR. V, J and clone size were drawn from that table, and D and trimming were deduced from the DNA. This table has 5,800 or so clones, just under 75% appearing once. The chain uses TRBV5-5 and TRBJ2-7; TRBD1 matches 10 bases. The sequenced material came from peripheral blood. The clonotype originates from a man in his sixties with acute or convalescent COVID-19. The DNA for the CDR3 is TGTGCCAGCAGCCGGGACAGGGGCCCCTCCTACGAGCAGTACTTC. It yields the protein CASSRDRGPSYEQYF.